This TCR beta chain is drawn from a study of memory CD4+ T cells and cytomegalovirus serostatus. The wider study: Of the healthy Belgian adults, several were CMV seropositive and 20 to 30 seronegative. Study-wide results and caveats: Of more than 150 reported CMV TCRbeta sequences, 60 to 85 were found in memory CD4+ repertoires.

Single viable CD3+CD4+CD8-CD45RO+ cells were sorted as the memory CD4+ T cells. V lost 4 bases and J 7 bases, leaving 17 bases between the germline ends. Germline V gives CDR1 SGHDT, CDR2 YYEEEE. The CDR3 is made up of 14 amino acids. For this clone: Its antigen is still unknown.

Assay used: immunoSEQ multiplex PCR; TCRdb lists only in-frame clones, some missing. The data contain some 47,000 clones, 75% to 85% of them singletons. V is TRBV5-6 and J is TRBJ2-5, with D perhaps matching TRBD2 (5 bases). The TCR was taken from an adult in good health and CMV-seronegative. The sample consisted of memory CD4+ T cells from blood. This CDR3 reads CASSLTAGPRTQYF. Written as DNA, the CDR3 is TGTGCCAGCAGCCTCACCGCGGGTCCGAGGACCCAGTACTTC.